The present T cell receptor beta chain was sequenced within a study of blood T cell repertoires in COVID-19 (dated by TCRdb to 2018 to 2020). Context from the whole study: Samples from collaborators originated in the United States, Italy and Spain and spanned both the acute and convalescent phases of COVID-19. The prospective study material was composed of cDNA or gDNA derived from T cells, B-cell-depleted T cells, or PBMCs. Subjects who had been exposed to COVID-19, were actively infected with it, or had recovered from it provided the deeply sampled blood TCRbeta repertoires that made up the dataset. A freely available public database, intended as a resource for researchers studying the immune response to SARS-CoV-2, is where the repertoires were released. The samples were drawn from the first 160 participants of the ongoing ImmuneRACE study and from 1,254 subjects provided by 6 global collaborators. A de-identified subject ID, COVID-19 status, age in years and sex were almost always included in the sample metadata. Where available, HLA class I and class II types were taken from metadata supplied by the sample provider and were not determined by assay-based typing.

Whole blood was collected in K2EDTA tubes by collaborating institutions according to the institutions' own protocols. Collaborator samples were shipped for TCRbeta analysis as frozen whole blood, isolated PBMCs, or DNA extracted from either sample type. To note about this clone: The antigen this receptor binds is unknown. No much larger clone exists at a distance of one base, and base qualities are not known.

The immunoSEQ Assay, a bias-controlled multiplex PCR, was used to amplify TCRbeta CDR3 regions from genomic DNA. The paper's processing steps were these. Nucleated cell counts per sample were estimated from amplification of reference gene primers within the assay. Sequence reads were collapsed and filtered to measure the absolute abundance of every unique TCRbeta CDR3 rearrangement. For each sample, productive Simpson clonality was calculated by taking the square root of Simpson's diversity index across productive rearrangements. TCRdb took this table from immuneACCESS and kept in-frame rearrangements with V and J called. Such tables lack part of the clones; where checked against another copy, unresolved V genes explain under half of the gap, and the rest is unexplained. V and J calls and clone size are given by that table; D and trimming were obtained from the DNA. Here the sample has about 44,000 clones; over 70% occur a single time. Together, the top ten hold about 4.7% of the sample.

The study at large found these results: Clinical and demographic metadata were provided uncurated, with the amount varying by source and participant.

The sequenced material came from peripheral blood. The receptor was isolated from a human donor in a cohort sampled during active COVID-19.

The CDR3 region has the sequence CASSSGQAGMNEQFF. The bases read TGTGCCAGCAGTTCGGGACAGGCCGGTATGAATGAGCAGTTCTTC. This chain is built from TRBV28 and TRBJ2-1; 8 of the junction bases match TRBD1. The germline V gene supplies CDR1 MDHEN and CDR2 SYDVKM. The cysteine opens and the phenylalanine closes a CDR3 of 15 amino acids. Only the CDR3 part of the read is kept: 45 bases, read in frame from the first base. For this chain, trimming is 4 bases at the V end and 7 bases at the J end, and the number of junction bases without a gene match is 9.